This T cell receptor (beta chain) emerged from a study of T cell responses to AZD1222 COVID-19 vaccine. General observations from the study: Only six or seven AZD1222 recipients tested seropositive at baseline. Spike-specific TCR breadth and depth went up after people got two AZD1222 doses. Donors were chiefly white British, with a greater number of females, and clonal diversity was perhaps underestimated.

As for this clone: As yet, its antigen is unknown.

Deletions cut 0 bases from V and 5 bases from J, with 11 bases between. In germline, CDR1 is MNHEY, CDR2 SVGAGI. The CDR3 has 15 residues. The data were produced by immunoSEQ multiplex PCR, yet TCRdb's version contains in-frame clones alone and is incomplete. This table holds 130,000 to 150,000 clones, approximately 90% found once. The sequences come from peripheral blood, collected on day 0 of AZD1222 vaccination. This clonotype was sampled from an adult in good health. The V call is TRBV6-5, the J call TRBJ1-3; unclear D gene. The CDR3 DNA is TGTGCCAGCAGTTACTCGGGCAGCGGGCGAAACACCATATATTTT. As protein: CASSYSGSGRNTIYF.